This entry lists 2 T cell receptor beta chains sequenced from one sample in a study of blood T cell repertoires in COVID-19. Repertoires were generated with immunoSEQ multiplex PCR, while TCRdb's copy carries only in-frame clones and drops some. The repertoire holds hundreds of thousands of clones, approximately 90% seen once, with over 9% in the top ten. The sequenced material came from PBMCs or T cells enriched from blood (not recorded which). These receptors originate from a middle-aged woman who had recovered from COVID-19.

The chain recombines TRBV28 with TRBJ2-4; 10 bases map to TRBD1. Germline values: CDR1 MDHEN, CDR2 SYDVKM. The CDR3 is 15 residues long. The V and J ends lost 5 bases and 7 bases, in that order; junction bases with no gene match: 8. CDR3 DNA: TGTGCCAGCAGTCCGAGAAGGGACAGGGGTAACATTCAGTACTTC. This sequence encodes CASSPRRDRGNIQYF.

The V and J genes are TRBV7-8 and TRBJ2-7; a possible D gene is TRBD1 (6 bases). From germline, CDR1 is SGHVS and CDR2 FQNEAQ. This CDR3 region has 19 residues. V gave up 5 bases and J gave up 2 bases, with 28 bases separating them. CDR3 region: CASSPAWARGNWPAYEQYF. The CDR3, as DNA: TGTGCCAGCAGCCCAGCATGGGCCAGGGGCAATTGGCCCGCCTACGAGCAGTACTTC.